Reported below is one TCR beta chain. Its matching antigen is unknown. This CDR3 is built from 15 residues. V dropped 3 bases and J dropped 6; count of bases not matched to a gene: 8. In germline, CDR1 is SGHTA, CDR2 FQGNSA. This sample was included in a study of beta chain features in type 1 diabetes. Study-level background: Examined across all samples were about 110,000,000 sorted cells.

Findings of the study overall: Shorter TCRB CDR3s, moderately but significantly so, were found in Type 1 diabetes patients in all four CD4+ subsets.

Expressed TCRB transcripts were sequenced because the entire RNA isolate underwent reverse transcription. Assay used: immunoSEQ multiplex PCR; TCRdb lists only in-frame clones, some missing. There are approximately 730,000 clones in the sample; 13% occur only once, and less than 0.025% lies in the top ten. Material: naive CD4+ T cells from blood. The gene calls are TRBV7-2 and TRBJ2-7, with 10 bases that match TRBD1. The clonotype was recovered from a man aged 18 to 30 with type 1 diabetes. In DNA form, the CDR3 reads TGTGCCAGCAGCTTGACCGGGACAGGGGTCTCCGAGCAGTACTTC. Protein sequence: CASSLTGTGVSEQYF.